The 5 T cell receptor beta chains listed next were all sequenced from one sample in a study of shared clonotypes between healthy human individuals. Positively selected for CCR7, the CD45RO-negative cells used as naive CD8 cells excluded terminally differentiated effector memory CD45RA+ cells. Produced via immunoSEQ multiplex PCR; TCRdb's table is partial and in-frame only. The table has roughly 2.1 million clones, approximately 94% seen once. Sequenced sample: naive CD8+ T cells from PBMCs. The receptors here all came from a young man in good health. Some clones in this sample may be carry-over from other donors' samples.

CDR3 nucleotide sequence: TGTGCCAGCAGTTTATACGTCGGTGGCAGTCAAGAGACCCAGTACTTC. As protein: CASSLYVGGSQETQYF. The rearrangement uses TRBV27 and TRBJ2-5, with no clear D. The CDR3 totals 16 residues. V was cut by 1 base and J by 2 bases, with 14 bases left in between. Germline V gives CDR1 MNHEY, CDR2 SMNVEV (reference sequence).

The genes are TRBV11-3 and TRBJ2-1, with 9 bases fitting TRBD2. This CDR3 has 16 amino acids. The V and J ends lost 4 bases and 6 bases, in that order; junction bases with no gene match: 10. The V gene's germline CDR1 is SGHNT and CDR2 YENEEA. The CDR3 here is CASSSRLAGAGNEQFF. The CDR3 bases are TGTGCCAGCAGCTCGCGCTTAGCGGGAGCAGGCAATGAGCAGTTCTTC.

This sequence joins TRBV7-3 and TRBJ2-2; D remains ambiguous. This CDR3 is built from 17 residues. Trimming took 5 bases from V and 1 from J, leaving 17 bases between them. Germline V gives CDR1 SGHTA, CDR2 FQGTGA. CDR3 sequence (DNA): TGTGCCAGCAGCCTGGCGCCGCAGCCGAGGAACACCGGGGAGCTGTTTTTT. It translates to CASSLAPQPRNTGELFF.

The chain combines TRBV7-3 with TRBJ2-7; 7 bases map to TRBD1. The CDR3 is 13 residues long. The germline CDR1 and CDR2 sequences are SGHTA and FQGTGA. Germline trimming cut 6 bases from V and 2 bases from J; bases unmatched to any gene: 4. The CDR3 loop reads CASSRDSTYEQYF. The CDR3 nucleotides read TGTGCCAGCAGTCGGGACAGCACCTACGAGCAGTACTTC.

The chain combines TRBV15 with TRBJ1-1; 7 positions match TRBD1. Trimming at V came to 1 base and at J to 8 bases, leaving 7 bases not matched to a gene. This CDR3 comprises 14 residues. Germline V gene lookup returns CDR1 LNHNV and CDR2 YYDKDF (reference sequence). The CDR3 nucleotides are TGTGCCACCAGCAGAGCCGCAGGGGGGGAAGAAGCTTTCTTT. This translates into CATSRAAGGEEAFF.